These T cell receptor beta chains were read from a single sample in a study of regulatory T cells in long-lasting Graves disease. TCRdb passed the multiplex PCR reads through MiXCR, listing each CDR3 protein once. The sample gives under 450,000 distinct CDR3 sequences, around a quarter of which show up once; roughly a quarter is in the top ten. Source: peripheral blood mononuclear cells (PBMCs), taken when the disease was refractory, from a patient treated with antithyroid drugs. These TCRs come from a female donor with Graves disease. Each CDR3 is given with its conserved first and last residue. A D gene is named only where the DNA matches it firmly. Not all rows give a size; the values are once, few, many and, for expanded clones, a class.

>TRBV29-1|TRBJ1-2|-|-
TGCAGCGTTCCAGCGACAGGTTTACGTTATGGCTACACCTTC
CSVPATGLRYGYTF
>TRBV15|TRBJ2-7|many|-
TGTGCCACCAGCAGAGATCACGGTGACTCCTACGAGCAGTACTTC
CATSRDHGDSYEQYF
>TRBV28|TRBJ2-1|-|-
TGTGCCAGCAGTTTTATTTCCCCCCGGGAGCCGTTTCCGTACAATGAGCAGTTCTTC
CASSFISPREPFPYNEQFF
>TRBV6-1|TRBJ2-1|-|TRBD2
TGTGCCAGCAGCGTAGCGGGAGCATTCAATGAGCAGTTCTTC
CASSVAGAFNEQFF
>TRBV4-2|TRBJ2-5|few|-
TGTGCCAGCAGCGAAAAGGGCAGCCAGGGGGAGACCCAGTACTTC
CASSEKGSQGETQYF
>TRBV2|TRBJ1-3|-|-
TGTGCCAGCAGTGAAGCGCTTCAGGCAGGGAGCTCTGGAAACACCATATATTTT
CASSEALQAGSSGNTIYF
>TRBV11-2|TRBJ2-3|-|-
TGTGCCAGCAGCTTAGATCGGGCGGTCGATACGCAGTATTTT
CASSLDRAVDTQYF
>TRBV5-1|TRBJ1-2|-|TRBD1
TGCGCCAGCAGCTTGGCTACCGGGACAGACTATGGCTACACCTTC
CASSLATGTDYGYTF
>TRBV7-2|TRBJ1-6|few|-
TGTGCCAGCAGCTTCCACGGGGGCGCGAGAGCTTCCTATAATTCACCCCTCCACTTT
CASSFHGGARASYNSPLHF
>TRBV2|TRBJ2-5|many|-
TGTGCCAGCAGTGATCGTCAACGAGGCGGAGAGACCCAGTACTTC
CASSDRQRGGETQYF
>TRBV28|TRBJ2-6|many|TRBD1
TGTGCCAGCAGTTTCAACAGGGGGACCGGGGCCAACGTCCTGACTTTC
CASSFNRGTGANVLTF
>TRBV24-1|TRBJ1-2|many|TRBD1
TGTGCCACCAGTGCAGGGGGCGACTATGGCTACACCTTC
CATSAGGDYGYTF
>TRBV20-1|TRBJ2-3|few|TRBD2
TGCAGTGCTAGGGGCTCCCCTAGCGGGAGAGCAGATACGCAGTATTTT
CSARGSPSGRADTQYF
>TRBV25-1|TRBJ2-7|many|-
TGTGCCAGCAGTGCAAGGGGGGGGCCACCCTACGAGCAGTACTTC
CASSARGGPPYEQYF
>TRBV7-9|TRBJ2-5|many|-
TGTGCCAGCAGCTCCTTGAAAGAGACTATGTACGAGACCCAGTACTTC
CASSSLKETMYETQYF
>TRBV28|TRBJ2-3|-|TRBD2
TGTGCCAGCAGTTTAGCGGGGGGGGGAGATACGCAGTATTTT
CASSLAGGGDTQYF
>TRBV19|TRBJ1-1|-|-
TGTGCCAGTAGTATAGGAAGGGGAAACACTGAAGCTTTCTTT
CASSIGRGNTEAFF
>TRBV2|TRBJ1-6|many|-
TGTGCCAGCAGTGACCGGGGGAATTCACCCCTCCACTTT
CASSDRGNSPLHF
>TRBV4-1|TRBJ1-1|few|-
TGCGCCAGCAGCCAAGTACAGTTGATGAACACTGAAGCTTTCTTT
CASSQVQLMNTEAFF
>TRBV10-3|TRBJ1-1|few|TRBD1
TGTGCCATCAGAACAGGGGTGCTGAACACTGAAGCTTTCTTT
CAIRTGVLNTEAFF
>TRBV29-1|TRBJ2-1|many|TRBD2
TGCAGCGTTTTAGGGCTAGCGGGAGCTCTTGGTTCCTACAATGAGCAGTTCTTC
CSVLGLAGALGSYNEQFF
>TRBV28|TRBJ1-2|many|-
TGTGCCAGCAGTCAAACGGGACGGCGATATGGCTACACCTTC
CASSQTGRRYGYTF
>TRBV7-2|TRBJ2-3|few|TRBD2
TGTGCCAGCAGCTCCCCCCAAAGCGGGAGGTTCTCAGATACGCAGTATTTT
CASSSPQSGRFSDTQYF
>TRBV7-6|TRBJ1-5|few|-
TGTGCCAGCAGCTTAGCGAAGAATCAGCCCCAGCATTTT
CASSLAKNQPQHF
>TRBV4-1|TRBJ2-7|few|-
TGCGCCAGCAGCCAAGTAGCAGGACAGCCGTACTACGAGCAGTACTTC
CASSQVAGQPYYEQYF
>TRBV6-1|TRBJ2-7|-|-
TGTGCCAGCTCACTCGACAGACTCAGCTCCTACGAGCAGTACTTC
CASSLDRLSSYEQYF
>TRBV7-8|TRBJ2-7|few|TRBD2
TGTGCCAGCACCTCAAGTGGGGGGACTAGTTCCTTCGAGCAGTACTTC
CASTSSGGTSSFEQYF
>TRBV27|TRBJ2-2|many|TRBD1
TGTGCCAGCAGTCAAGAGGGACAGCGAAGGGAGCTGTTTTTT
CASSQEGQRRELFF
>TRBV2|TRBJ2-3|-|-
TGTGCCAGCAGAAACCCGCAGGGGAGGACAGATACGCAGTATTTT
CASRNPQGRTDTQYF
>TRBV7-3|TRBJ2-7|few|-
TGTGCCAGCAGCTTAGGCTCAAACGAGCAGTACTTC
CASSLGSNEQYF
>TRBV27|TRBJ2-2|few|-
TGTGCCAGCAGTCCCATTGACACCGGGGAGCTGTTTTTT
CASSPIDTGELFF
>TRBV7-2|TRBJ1-1|-|-
TGTGCCAGCAGCTTAGGAGTGGGGGGTTCTCGAACTGAAGCTTTCTTT
CASSLGVGGSRTEAFF
>TRBV6-1|TRBJ1-1|-|TRBD1
TGTGCCAGCAGCCCGGACAGGCTGAACACTAAAGCTTTCTTT
CASSPDRLNTKAFF
>TRBV6-1|TRBJ1-5|few|-
TGTGCCGCCGGACTCTCCGGCGGCGGTCAGCCCCAGCATTTT
CAAGLSGGGQPQHF
>TRBV5-1|TRBJ2-2|-|TRBD2
TGCGCCAGCAGCTTGGTCGGACTAGTGAATGCCGGGGAGCTGTTTTTT
CASSLVGLVNAGELFF
>TRBV29-1|TRBJ1-1|-|TRBD1
TGCAGCGTTGAGCCTCGGGACAGGGGGATGTACACTGAAGCTTTCTTT
CSVEPRDRGMYTEAFF
>TRBV28|TRBJ2-7|few|-
TGTGCCAGCAGTCCCCGGATAGGAAGCTCCTACGAGCAGTACTTC
CASSPRIGSSYEQYF
>TRBV28|TRBJ2-1|few|-
TGTGCCAGCAATTCCTTATCGGGAGCGGAGAGGACCTACAATGAGCAGTTCTTC
CASNSLSGAERTYNEQFF
>TRBV28|TRBJ2-7|many|-
TGTGCCAGCAGTTCCTTACGTACCCCGCCAGAGCCCTACGAGCAGTACTTC
CASSSLRTPPEPYEQYF
>TRBV28|TRBJ2-6|few|TRBD1
TGTGCCAGCAGTCCTCAGACAGGGGGCGTTTCTGGGGCCAACGTCCTGACTTTC
CASSPQTGGVSGANVLTF